This is a list of T cell receptor beta chains from one sample in a study of T cell responses to AZD1222 COVID-19 vaccine. TCRdb keeps only in-frame clones here, not all; method: immunoSEQ multiplex PCR. The repertoire consists of some 150,000 clones, with about nine tenths occurring once and the leading ten covering about 4.3%. The source material was peripheral blood, sampled 28 days after the second dose of the MenACWY control vaccine. The receptor source for this set is an adult who received the MenACWY meningococcal vaccine as a control. Both conserved end residues are part of each CDR3. The D gene is left open where the match is weak. Clone size is stated in some rows and not others, as once, few, many or a class when expanded.

D,size,V,J,DNA,CDR3
.,.,TRBV28,TRBJ2-7,TGTGCCAGCAGTTCACTCTACAGATTCTCTCCCTACGAGCAGTACTTC,CASSSLYRFSPYEQYF
.,.,TRBV10-3,TRBJ1-2,TGTGCCATCAGTGAGTCAGGGAGTAACTATGGCTACACCTTC,CAISESGSNYGYTF
TRBD2,.,TRBV7-2,TRBJ2-1,TGTGCCAGTTCTACTAGCGGGAGTTACGATGAGCAGTTCTTC,CASSTSGSYDEQFF
TRBD1,.,TRBV19,TRBJ2-7,TGTGCCAGTGCCCCGGGACAGGGTAGGTACGAGCAGTACTTC,CASAPGQGRYEQYF
.,.,TRBV7-2,TRBJ2-3,TGTGCCAGCAGCGCCGACAGCTCTAGCGGCACAGATACGCAGTATTTT,CASSADSSSGTDTQYF
.,.,TRBV30,TRBJ2-2,TGTGCCTGGGGGCCAATGCGGCTCGGAGGGACCGGGGAGCTGTTTTTT,CAWGPMRLGGTGELFF
.,.,TRBV19,TRBJ1-5,TGTGCCAGTAGTGAGGGGACATCACGAATCCAGCCCCAGCATTTT,CASSEGTSRIQPQHF
.,.,TRBV11-2,TRBJ2-1,TGTGCCAGCAGTATAGCGGTATTACCAACTGAGCTGCAGTTCTTC,CASSIAVLPTELQFF
.,.,TRBV19,TRBJ1-5,TGTGCCAGTAGTATAGTCAGGGGCAATCAGCCCCAGCATTTT,CASSIVRGNQPQHF
.,.,TRBV15,TRBJ2-5,TGTGCCACCAGCAGAGTTTTATCCCATGGGGAGACCCAGTACTTC,CATSRVLSHGETQYF
TRBD1,.,TRBV6-5,TRBJ2-7,TGTGCCAGCAGCTACCAACCCGGGGACAGCTCCTACGAGCAGTACTTC,CASSYQPGDSSYEQYF
.,.,TRBV28,TRBJ2-7,TGTGCCAGCAGTCCTACAGGGTACACCTACGAGCAGTACTTC,CASSPTGYTYEQYF
.,.,TRBV7-8,TRBJ2-5,TGTGCCAGCAGCGCCCTAGTCCCTTTCGGGGGAACACAAGAGACCCAGTACTTC,CASSALVPFGGTQETQYF
.,.,TRBV30,TRBJ1-3,TGTGCCTGGAGTACCCTGGGTGAGTGGACGGACACCATATATTTT,CAWSTLGEWTDTIYF
.,once,TRBV30,TRBJ1-3,TGTGCCTGCAAGGGGGGGAGCGGAAACACCATATATTTT,CACKGGSGNTIYF
TRBD2,.,TRBV18,TRBJ2-2,TGTGCCAGCTCACTTGGCGGGAGCGGGGAGCTGTTTTTT,CASSLGGSGELFF
.,.,TRBV6-1,TRBJ2-3,TGTGCCAGCAGTGTAGGGGGGCGGAGCTCTAGCACAGATACGCAGTATTTT,CASSVGGRSSSTDTQYF
TRBD2,.,TRBV18,TRBJ2-7,TGTGCCAGCTCACCAGGACTAGCGGGAACCTACGAGCAGTACTTC,CASSPGLAGTYEQYF
.,.,TRBV20-1,TRBJ1-1,TGCAGTGCTAGTAGTGGCACACAGGGGAACACTGAAGCTTTCTTT,CSASSGTQGNTEAFF
.,.,TRBV10-2,TRBJ2-3,TGCGCCAGCAGTGGGGGAGGTACGCAGTATTTT,CASSGGGTQYF
.,few,TRBV7-9,TRBJ2-7,TGTGCCAGCAGCTTAAGCCCGGGCTCCTACGAGCAGTACTTC,CASSLSPGSYEQYF
.,.,TRBV7-2,TRBJ2-2,TGTGCCAGCAGCCGGGGTGGGGGTGCCGGGGAGCTGTTTTTT,CASSRGGGAGELFF
.,.,TRBV30,TRBJ1-2,TGTGCCTGGAGTGTACAGTCCCAAGGCTATGGCTACACCTTC,CAWSVQSQGYGYTF
.,.,TRBV19,TRBJ1-6,TGTGCCAGTGGAGAGGGGCCCTCAGATTCACCCCTCCACTTT,CASGEGPSDSPLHF
.,.,TRBV11-1,TRBJ2-1,TGTGCCAGCAGCTCCAGGGACAATGAGCAGTTCTTC,CASSSRDNEQFF
.,.,TRBV25-1,TRBJ2-7,TGTGCCAGCAGTAAATACGACGAGCAGTACTTC,CASSKYDEQYF
TRBD2,.,TRBV27,TRBJ2-7,TGTGCCAGCAGTGACCGGACTAGCGGGTATTACGAGCAGTACTTC,CASSDRTSGYYEQYF
.,.,TRBV12-3/TRBV12-4,TRBJ1-1,TGTGCCAGCAGTTGGCGGGCTGAAGCTTTCTTT,CASSWRAEAFF
.,.,TRBV11-2,TRBJ2-2,TGTGCCAGCAGCTTAGAGGACACCGGGGAGCTGTTTTTT,CASSLEDTGELFF
.,.,TRBV3-1/TRBV3-2,TRBJ2-2,TGTGCCAGCCGCAGAGAGGACACTCCTTCCACCGGGGAGCTGTTTTTT,CASRREDTPSTGELFF
TRBD2,.,TRBV30,TRBJ2-7,TGTGCCTGGAGTTCGGGGATAGCGGGGCCTTACGAGCAGTACTTC,CAWSSGIAGPYEQYF
TRBD1,.,TRBV20-1,TRBJ1-3,TGCAGTGCTAGTCCTCCGGGGCAGGGGGCCAAGGGTGTTTCTGGAAACACCATATATTTT,CSASPPGQGAKGVSGNTIYF